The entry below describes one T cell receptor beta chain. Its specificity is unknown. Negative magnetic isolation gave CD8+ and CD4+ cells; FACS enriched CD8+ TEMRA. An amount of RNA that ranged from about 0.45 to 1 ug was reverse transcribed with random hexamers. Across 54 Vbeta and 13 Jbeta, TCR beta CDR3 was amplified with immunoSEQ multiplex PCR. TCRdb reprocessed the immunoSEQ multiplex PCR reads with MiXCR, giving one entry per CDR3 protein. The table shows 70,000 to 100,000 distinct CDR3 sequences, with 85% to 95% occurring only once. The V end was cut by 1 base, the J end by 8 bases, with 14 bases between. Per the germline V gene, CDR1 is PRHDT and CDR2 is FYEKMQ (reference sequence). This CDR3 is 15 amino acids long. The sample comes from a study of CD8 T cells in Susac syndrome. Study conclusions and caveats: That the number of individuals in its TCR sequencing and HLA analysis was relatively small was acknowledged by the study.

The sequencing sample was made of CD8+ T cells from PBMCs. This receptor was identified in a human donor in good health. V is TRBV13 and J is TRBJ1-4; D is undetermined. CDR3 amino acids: CASSLAGIDREKLFF. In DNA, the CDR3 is TGTGCCAGCAGCTTAGCGGGAATAGATAGGGAAAAACTGTTTTTT. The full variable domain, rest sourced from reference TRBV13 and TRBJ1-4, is AAGVIQSPRHLIKEKRETATLKCYPIPRHDTVYWYQQGPGQDPQFLISFYEKMQSDKGSIPDRFSAQQFSDYHSELNMSSLELGDSALYFCASSLAGIDREKLFFGSGTQLSVL.